This TCR beta chain was recovered during a study of OX40 agonist ivuxolimab in advanced cancers. V was pared by 5 bases and J by 5 bases, with 5 bases of the junction left unmatched. The CDR3 is made up of 15 amino acids. CDR1 and CDR2 from the germline V gene are SGHTA and FQGTGA. The protocol was immunoSEQ multiplex PCR, while the TCRdb copy is restricted to in-frame clones and leaves out a portion. The table shows tens of thousands of clones, with 75% to 90% occurring only once. This clone was seen just once. This sequence joins TRBV7-3 and TRBJ1-5; TRBD1 matches 11 bases. This clonotype originated in an adult with an advanced solid tumor such as melanoma, head and neck, liver or kidney cancer. The source was CD4+ or CD8+ T cells sorted from blood, collected in a trial of the OX40 agonist ivuxolimab. The CDR3 coding sequence is TGTGCCAGCAGCGCTAGGACAGGGGGCGATCAGCCCCAGCATTTT. Encoded protein: CASSARTGGDQPQHF.